This T cell receptor beta chain stems from a study of T cells in Graves' hyperthyroidism and ophthalmopathy (dated by TCRdb to between 2018 and 2021). Describing the broader study: Peripheral blood was sampled at the time of initial diagnosis, prior to any treatment. In addition, the study compared T-cell repertoires in thyroid tissue and in blood from a handful of Graves' hyperthyroidism patients. After sampling, hyperthyroidism patients received methimazole starting at 30 mg daily, and ophthalmopathy patients received high-dose intravenous methylprednisolone. An independent validation cohort of around 19 hyperthyroidism patients and approximately 16 patients who later progressed to ophthalmopathy tested prospective prediction of ophthalmopathy. The paper describes TCR Vbeta CDR3 sequencing of 135 peripheral blood samples, made up of roughly 40 ophthalmopathy patients, some 80 hyperthyroidism patients and roughly 17 progressor patients. To identify TCR V-J signatures that set the groups apart, the researchers used a discovery cohort of 100 patients, made up of 40 to 45 with Graves' ophthalmopathy and about 55 with stable Graves' hyperthyroidism. For training and testing, the roughly 100 patients in the discovery cohort were randomly divided in a 7:3 ratio.

Graves' hyperthyroidism was defined as stable when no progression to ophthalmopathy occurred over 18 months of follow-up. Hyperthyroidism patients were newly diagnosed, with disease duration under 2 months, and aged 18 to 65 years. Exclusion was applied to patients with uncontrolled infections, other autoimmune diseases, pregnancy or lactation. Diagnoses were based on clinical symptoms, serum thyroxine and TRAb, thyroid ultrasound and orbital computed tomography. PBMCs were separated from roughly 10 ml of fresh peripheral blood using Ficoll-Paque density gradient centrifugation. Total RNA was extracted using Trizol reagent, and RNA quality was assessed on an Agilent 2100 Bioanalyzer. V is clipped by 1 base and J by 4 bases, and the sequence between their germline boundaries is 11 bases long. There are 14 amino acids in the CDR3, from cysteine to phenylalanine inclusive. Of the read, only the CDR3 DNA is kept; its 42 bases are in frame from base 1. CDR1 and CDR2, per the germline V gene (reference sequence), are DFQATT and SNEGSKA.

TCR beta CDR3 regions were amplified from RNA transcripts. For the first round of RT-PCR on the TCR CDR3, the HTBI primer set was used together with the Qiagen OneStep RT-PCR kit. A second multiplex PCR round built the libraries, followed by size selection and purification. The libraries were sequenced on an Illumina HiSeq2000 using paired-end 100 bp reads. The source study handled its data this way. Raw data were processed with SOAPnuke, discarding reads with adapters, uncalled bases, mean Phred below 15, or no exact constant-primer or identifier match. High-quality paired reads were merged using COPE v1.2.5, and each unique nucleotide sequence was defined as a clonotype. Clonotypes were aligned to IMGT TRBV, TRBD and TRBJ reference segments using MiTCR v1.1. The analysis was restricted to V-J combinations with a frequency above 0.0001, which together covered roughly 99% of the repertoires. The TCS score was defined as F50 (clonal expansion) divided by E x V (chaos), with BLOSUM62-based TCRdist calculated between CDR3 peptides within each V-J. Welch's t-statistics and random forest reduced fewer than 600 V-J features to fewer than 15, which were used in a naive Bayes classifier (R e1071). The public reads were reanalyzed by TCRdb: fastp trimming at Q25, MiXCR alignment, in-frame beta chains only. A single entry per CDR3 protein holds the most common genes and DNA from its merged rows. These V and J calls are TCRdb output, not the study's own analysis. The sample table records 200,000 or so distinct CDR3 sequences; around 16% of these occur just once. Over 45% of the sample goes to the ten largest clones.

Overall study results and their limits: No statistical method was used to fix the sample size in advance, and group allocation was not hidden from the investigators. A 13 V-J signature model separated ophthalmopathy from stable hyperthyroidism, with approximately 86% sensitivity and roughly 82% specificity in cross-validation and 80%/75% in testing. In validation, the model predicted progression to ophthalmopathy with roughly 70% sensitivity and around 72% specificity, a median of 6.5 months before onset. Most expanded thyroid clonotypes (frequency above 0.001) were also detected in blood, suggesting blood repertoires may reflect thyroid immune responses.

This clonotype was counted many times. The antigen it binds to is not known. Per-base qualities were not stored, and no clone one base away is much larger. Material for sequencing was blood. The clonotype comes from a woman in her 50s with Graves' hyperthyroidism. This sequence uses TRBV20-1 and TRBJ2-1, with no confidently assigned D gene. At the DNA level, the sequence is TGCAGTGCTAGAGGAATCGGCAGGTACAATGAGCAGTTCTTC. This is translated as CSARGIGRYNEQFF.